Each of the 24 T cell receptor beta chains below was sequenced from the same sample in a study of T cell responses to AZD1222 COVID-19 vaccine. Sequencing was performed with immunoSEQ multiplex PCR; in TCRdb, only in-frame clones are kept and a portion is missing. Altogether about 140,000 clones are present, 80% to 95% being singletons, with the ten largest covering 3.6%. The sample was peripheral blood, taken 28 days after the second AZD1222 dose. These receptors came from an adult who received the AZD1222 COVID-19 vaccine.

This chain links TRBV30 with TRBJ1-1; unclear D gene. Deletions cut 0 bases from V and 0 bases from J, with 8 bases between. The CDR3 extends over 14 amino acids. Germline V gene sequence: CDR1 GTSNPN, CDR2 SVGIG (reference sequence). CDR3 region: CAWSVPGLNTEAFF. The CDR3 coding sequence is TGTGCCTGGAGTGTACCGGGATTGAACACTGAAGCTTTCTTT. Full variable domain (missing parts from reference TRBV30 and TRBJ1-1): SQTIHQWPATLVQPVGSPLSLECTVEGTSNPNLYWYRQAAGRGLQLLFYSVGIGQISSEVPQNLSASRPQDRQFILSSKKLLLSDSGFYLCAWSVPGLNTEAFFGQGTRLTVV.

This chain joins TRBV6-5 and TRBJ2-7; 8 bases agree with TRBD1. Germline lookup yields CDR1 MNHEY and CDR2 SVGAGI. Trimming at V came to 0 bases and at J to 4 bases, leaving 5 bases not matched to a gene. CDR3 length equals 15 residues. The CDR3 bases are TGTGCCAGCAGTTACTCCGACAGGGGTGGATACGAGCAGTACTTC. Amino acid sequence: CASSYSDRGGYEQYF.

A single count supports this clone. This sequence joins TRBV7-9 and TRBJ1-5; D is uncertain. CDR3 length equals 17 residues. Per the germline V gene, CDR1 is SEHNR and CDR2 is FQNEAQ (reference sequence). V gave up 6 bases and J gave up 6 bases, with 24 bases separating them. CDR3: CASSSATSLGFGQPQHF. The CDR3, as DNA: TGTGCCAGCAGTTCCGCTACTTCTCTAGGGTTCGGTCAGCCCCAGCATTTT.

This clone turned up a few times. The rearrangement uses TRBV7-6 and TRBJ2-2; D is perhaps TRBD1 (5 bases). This CDR3 contains 13 residues. Trimming removed 3 bases from V and 6 bases from J, with 8 bases in between. Germline CDR1 reads SGHVS; CDR2 reads FNYEAQ. The DNA for the CDR3 is TGTGCCAGCAGCTTCCTCAGGGCCGGGGAGCTGTTTTTT. This translates into CASSFLRAGELFF.

This clone is a singleton in its sample. V gene TRBV27 combines with J gene TRBJ1-4; the D gene is possibly TRBD1 (5 bases). Trimming stripped 3 bases from V and 2 bases from J, with 7 bases between. Germline lookup yields CDR1 MNHEY and CDR2 SMNVEV (reference sequence). The CDR3 is 14 residues long. The CDR3 is CASSFRGTNEKLFF. The CDR3 DNA sequence: TGTGCCAGCAGTTTCCGGGGGACTAATGAAAAACTGTTTTTT.

This chain links TRBV2 with TRBJ2-6; either TRBD1 or TRBD2 may fit D (5 bases each). This CDR3 has 15 amino acids. The V end was cut by 7 bases, the J end by 1 base, with 11 bases between. Germline-derived CDR1 and CDR2 are SNHLY and FYNNEI. The CDR3 sequence is CASNAGTSGANVLTF. CDR3 DNA sequence: TGTGCCAGCAACGCAGGGACGTCTGGGGCCAACGTCCTGACTTTC.

V and J are TRBV7-8 and TRBJ1-5; 7 bases match TRBD1. The V segment lost 5 bases and the J segment 2 bases; nucleotides outside the gene matches: 6. This CDR3 spans 15 amino acids. Germline CDR1 is SGHVS and CDR2 is FQNEAQ. The chain's CDR3 is CASSLDRAGNQPQHF. In nucleotides, the CDR3 is TGTGCCAGCAGCCTCGACAGGGCAGGCAATCAGCCCCAGCATTTT.

The chain has TRBV10-1 and TRBJ1-4; D is ambiguous. Trimming took 10 bases from V and 6 from J, leaving 15 bases between them. Germline CDR1 and CDR2: WNHNN and SYGVQD (reference sequence). The CDR3 covers 13 residues. In DNA, the CDR3 is TGCGCCATTCCTCCAAGGCAGCATGAAAAACTGTTTTTT. Its translation is CAIPPRQHEKLFF.

The chain joins TRBV5-1 to TRBJ2-1; 8 positions match TRBD2. V lost 4 bases, J lost 0 bases, and 3 bases stayed unmatched. The CDR3 extends over 15 amino acids. The V gene's germline CDR1 is SGHRS and CDR2 YFSETQ. This CDR3 reads CASSDGTSSYNEQFF. CDR3 bases: TGCGCCAGCAGCGACGGGACTAGCTCCTACAATGAGCAGTTCTTC.

The genes are TRBV10-3 and TRBJ2-3; 12 bases fit TRBD2. J was trimmed by 0 bases and V by 8 bases; bases with no gene match: 6. The CDR3 spans 16 residues. Germline V gene sequence: CDR1 ENHRY, CDR2 SYGVKD. The CDR3 loop reads CAIATSGSASTDTQYF. Here the CDR3 DNA reads TGTGCCATCGCGACTAGCGGGAGTGCTAGCACAGATACGCAGTATTTT.

The CDR3 region is CASSRGGVTEAFF. CDR3 nucleotides: TGTGCCAGTAGTAGAGGAGGGGTTACTGAAGCTTTCTTT. The chain recombines TRBV19 with TRBJ1-1; the D gene is possibly TRBD1 (5 bases). The CDR3 sequence is 13 residues long. CDR1 and CDR2 from the germline V gene are LNHDA and SQIVND (reference sequence). V was clipped by 4 bases and J by 5 bases, with 11 bases between them.

Turning to this clone: Other DNA variants within this sample encode the same CDR3. The chain recombines TRBV5-1 with TRBJ2-1, with TRBD2 matching over 7 bases. Germline CDR1 reads SGHRS; CDR2 reads YFSETQ. The length of the CDR3 is 13 residues. Trimming at V came to 3 bases and at J to 4 bases, leaving 1 base not matched to a gene. This CDR3 reads CASSSGGYNEQFF. CDR3 nucleotides: TGCGCCAGCAGCTCCGGGGGGTACAATGAGCAGTTCTTC.

This sequence joins TRBV20-1 and TRBJ2-3; TRBD2 matches 9 bases. V was pared by 6 bases and J by 5 bases, with 6 bases of the junction left unmatched. The germline CDR1 and CDR2 sequences are DFQATT and SNEGSKA (reference sequence). CDR3 length equals 13 residues. The CDR3 nucleotides are TGCAGTGCAAGTAGCGGGAGATTAGATACGCAGTATTTT. Protein product: CSASSGRLDTQYF.

J is TRBJ2-7 and V is TRBV5-1; possible D gene TRBD2, 7 bases. This CDR3 comprises 15 residues. Trimming took 4 bases from V and 3 from J, leaving 17 bases between them. Per germline, CDR1 SGHRS and CDR2 YFSETQ. CDR3 residues: CASSLLGGGGYEQYF. The DNA for the CDR3 is TGCGCCAGCAGCCTGTTGGGGGGCGGGGGCTACGAGCAGTACTTC.

The count of this clone is one. The chain links TRBV5-4 to TRBJ2-3, with no clear D. V lost 1 base and J 3 bases, leaving 9 bases between the germline ends. CDR1 is SGHNT, CDR2 YYREEE, per germline (reference sequence). The CDR3 spans 14 residues. The CDR3: CASSLYPETDTQYF. The CDR3 DNA is TGTGCCAGCAGCTTGTACCCCGAGACAGATACGCAGTATTTT.

This chain joins TRBV18 and TRBJ1-1, with no clear D. Germline V gene lookup returns CDR1 KGHSH and CDR2 LQKENI. Trimming stripped 6 bases from V and 1 base from J, with 15 bases between. The CDR3 runs to 15 residues. CDR3 residues: CASSRLRTENTEAFF. As DNA, the CDR3 is TGTGCCAGCTCCCGACTTAGGACGGAGAACACTGAAGCTTTCTTT.

The chain carries TRBV4-3 and TRBJ1-2, with D maybe TRBD1 (6 bases). Germline lookup yields CDR1 LGHNA and CDR2 YSLEER. This CDR3 contains 18 residues. V was pared by 4 bases and J by 4 bases, with 25 bases between. CDR3 region: CASSPSTGVLLTGYGYTF. The CDR3 bases are TGCGCCAGCAGCCCGTCCACCGGGGTGCTCCTGACAGGCTATGGCTACACCTTC.

The chain recombines TRBV6-4 with TRBJ1-1, with D unclear. There are 13 residues in the CDR3. V gave up 9 bases and J gave up 2 bases, with 13 bases separating them. In germline, CDR1 is MRHNA, CDR2 SNTAGT. This CDR3 is CARKREINTEAFF. In DNA, the CDR3 is TGTGCCAGGAAAAGAGAGATTAACACTGAAGCTTTCTTT.

The rearrangement links TRBV2 to TRBJ2-5; possibly TRBD1 for D (6 bases). CDR3 length equals 14 residues. Germline V lookup: CDR1 SNHLY, CDR2 FYNNEI. Trimming left V 7 bases short and J 5 bases short, with 17 bases between. Here the CDR3 DNA reads TGTGCCAGCAAAAGGGGGTGGCCCGGGGAGACCCAGTACTTC. It yields the protein CASKRGWPGETQYF.

The chain recombines TRBV24-1 with TRBJ2-1, with D possibly TRBD1 on 6 matching bases. Trimming shortened V by 4 bases and J by 0 bases, and 21 bases separated the two germline ends. This CDR3 region has 19 residues. CDR1 and CDR2 (germline): KGHDR, SFDVKD. The CDR3 region has the DNA TGTGCCACCAGTGACCCCCGGGCCGCACAGGGAAGCTCCTACAATGAGCAGTTCTTC. This gives the protein CATSDPRAAQGSSYNEQFF.

The chain links TRBV28 to TRBJ1-2; weak D call: TRBD1 (6 bases). The CDR3 spans 13 residues. Looked up from germline, CDR1 is MDHEN and CDR2 is SYDVKM. V was clipped by 6 bases and J by 6 bases, with 14 bases between them. The CDR3 DNA sequence: TGTGCCAGCAGCACAGGGACGGACCATGGCTACACCTTC. Amino acids: CASSTGTDHGYTF.

The V call is TRBV28, the J call TRBJ2-7; D possibly matches TRBD1 or TRBD2 (5 bases each). The germline gives CDR1 MDHEN, CDR2 SYDVKM. The V gene lost 5 bases and the J gene lost 2 bases, with 16 bases spanning the gap. The CDR3 runs to 15 residues. CDR3 loop: CASSPIGDPPYEQYF. CDR3 nucleotides: TGTGCCAGCAGTCCCATTGGGGACCCGCCCTACGAGCAGTACTTC.

This chain uses TRBV7-9 with TRBJ1-4, with D possibly being TRBD1 (6 bases). Trimming removed 5 bases from V and 3 bases from J, with 10 bases in between. Germline V gene sequence: CDR1 SEHNR, CDR2 FQNEAQ (reference sequence). CDR3 size: 14 residues. As DNA, the CDR3 is TGTGCCAGCAGCGACGGACAGCCTAATGAAAAACTGTTTTTT. This sequence encodes CASSDGQPNEKLFF.

The rearrangement joins TRBV6-5 to TRBJ1-5; D not certain. CDR1 is MNHEY and CDR2 is SVGAGI in the germline V gene. V lost 0 bases and J 7 bases, leaving 13 bases between the germline ends. The CDR3 runs 15 residues. CDR3 residues: CASSYSRGPGQPQHF. The CDR3 region has the DNA TGTGCCAGCAGTTACTCCCGTGGGCCCGGGCAGCCCCAGCATTTT.